Below, 29 T cell receptor beta chains from the same sample are listed, as sequenced in a study of Ad26.COV2.S vaccination and SARS-CoV-2 variants. TCRdb's table, derived via immunoSEQ multiplex PCR, lists solely in-frame clones and lacks some. The repertoire holds over 300,000 clones, with 83% as singletons. Treatment here: some 20 received Ad26.COV2.S at low or high dose, single or two shots; roughly 5 received placebo; per-sample allocation not given. Day 63 after the first vaccine or placebo injection was the time point for sampling. This material consisted of peripheral blood, taken in a trial of Ad26.COV2.S vaccine versus placebo. These receptors originate from a person between 18 and 65 years old who received the Ad26.COV2.S COVID-19 vaccine or a placebo.

About this clone itself: One base away lies a much larger clone, so this may be a sequencing read error. The genes are TRBV11-2 and TRBJ1-1, with a possible D match to TRBD1 (6 bases). CDR1 and CDR2 (germline): SGHAT, FQNNGV. The ends were cut back, 6 bases at V and 3 bases at J, with 17 bases in the middle. The CDR3 totals 15 residues. The CDR3 coding sequence is TGTGCCAGCAGTTTGAGGGGGGGGCCATACACTGAAGCTTTCTTT. Amino acids: CASSLRGGPYTEAFF.

The rearrangement joins TRBV7-9 to TRBJ1-1, with D perhaps matching TRBD1 (6 bases). V lost 5 bases to trimming and J lost 3 bases, with 13 bases between them. This CDR3 region has 14 residues. The germline V gene has CDR1 SEHNR and CDR2 FQNEAQ (reference sequence). The CDR3 sequence is CASSEGSGDTEAFF. The CDR3 DNA reads as TGTGCCAGCAGCGAGGGGTCAGGGGACACTGAAGCTTTCTTT.

The V gene is TRBV2, the J gene TRBJ2-6, with D uncertain. The V gene lost 7 bases and the J gene lost 0 bases, with 7 bases spanning the gap. CDR1 and CDR2 from the germline V gene are SNHLY and FYNNEI. This CDR3 has 14 residues. The DNA of the CDR3 is TGTGCCAGCAACCCGAGCTCTGGGGCCAACGTCCTGACTTTC. Its translation is CASNPSSGANVLTF.

The gene calls are TRBV4-2 and TRBJ1-4; tentative D call: TRBD1 (6 bases). This CDR3 has 13 amino acids. Germline V lookup: CDR1 LGHNA, CDR2 YNFKEQ. V lost 11 bases and J lost 8, with 18 bases in between. CDR3 protein: CAGGVRGTEKLFF. Here the CDR3 DNA reads TGTGCCGGGGGGGTCAGGGGCACAGAAAAACTGTTTTTT.

This sequence joins TRBV6-6 and TRBJ2-1, with 10 bases lining up with TRBD2. CDR1 and CDR2 (germline): MNHNY, SVGAGI (reference sequence). This CDR3 spans 18 amino acids. V lost 5 bases and J lost 8; bases outside the gene matches: 18. The DNA for the CDR3 is TGTGCCAGCAGTCCCGAGGGAGTGCTAGCGGGAGTTGGGGATGAGCAGTTCTTC. This encodes CASSPEGVLAGVGDEQFF.

This chain connects TRBV19 to TRBJ1-2, with a weak D call TRBD1 (5 bases). The V gene lost 6 bases and the J gene lost 6 bases, with 14 bases spanning the gap. This CDR3 spans 13 amino acids. CDR1 LNHDA and CDR2 SQIVND come from the germline V gene (reference sequence). The CDR3 nucleotides are TGTGCCAGTAGCTTGGGACCAAAAGATGGCTACACCTTC. Its protein is CASSLGPKDGYTF.

J is TRBJ1-1 and V is TRBV5-1; tentatively, D is TRBD1 (6 bases). The CDR3 spans 14 residues. V shed 2 bases and J shed 8 bases, with 16 bases lying between them. Looked up from germline, CDR1 is SGHRS and CDR2 is YFSETQ. The DNA of the CDR3 is TGCGCCAGCAGCTTCACGGGACAAGGAGAAGAAGCTTTCTTT. It codes for CASSFTGQGEEAFF.

V gene TRBV25-1 combines with J gene TRBJ1-6; D ambiguous. The CDR3 is made up of 13 amino acids. Trimming took 5 bases from V and 9 from J, leaving 11 bases between them. Germline assignment: CDR1 MGHDK and CDR2 SYGVNS. The CDR3 spells CASSPTEFSPLHF. The DNA for the CDR3 is TGTGCCAGCAGTCCGACGGAGTTTTCACCCCTCCACTTT.

The chain combines TRBV10-3 with TRBJ2-3; TRBD1 matches at 8 bases. The germline CDR1 and CDR2 sequences are ENHRY and SYGVKD. CDR3 length: 14 residues. V was clipped by 4 bases and J by 9 bases; unmatched bases: 9. Here the CDR3 DNA reads TGTGCCATCAGTGTCACCGGGACAGGTCGGACGCAGTATTTT. Translation: CAISVTGTGRTQYF.

This clone was picked up one time. The V gene is TRBV5-1, the J gene TRBJ2-5; 7 nucleotides match TRBD1. In germline, CDR1 is SGHRS, CDR2 YFSETQ. V shed 0 bases and J 2 bases; nucleotides not matched to a gene: 4. This CDR3 is built from 15 residues. CDR3 loop: CASSLGPGQQETQYF. CDR3 bases: TGCGCCAGCAGCTTGGGCCCGGGACAGCAAGAGACCCAGTACTTC.

The chain joins TRBV19 to TRBJ1-6, with D unresolved. From germline, CDR1 is LNHDA and CDR2 SQIVND (reference sequence). CDR3 length: 12 amino acids. The V end was cut by 8 bases, the J end by 3 bases, with 5 bases between. The CDR3 reads CASALYNSPLHF. As DNA, the CDR3 is TGTGCCAGTGCGCTCTATAATTCACCCCTCCACTTT.

The chain combines TRBV5-1 with TRBJ2-3; D is undetermined. Trimming stripped 1 base from V and 2 bases from J, with 8 bases between. The CDR3 is 14 amino acids. Germline V CDR1 and CDR2: SGHRS, YFSETQ. CDR3 region: CASSLTNPTDTQYF. CDR3 DNA: TGCGCCAGCAGCTTGACGAACCCCACAGATACGCAGTATTTT. Complete variable domain (other parts from reference TRBV5-1 and TRBJ2-3): KAGVTQTPRYLIKTRGQQVTLSCSPISGHRSVSWYQQTPGQGLQFLFEYFSETQRNKGNFPGRFSGRQFSNSRSEMNVSTLELGDSALYLCASSLTNPTDTQYFGPGTRLTVL.

The rearrangement joins TRBV18 to TRBJ1-1; D not resolved. V was clipped by 0 bases and J by 1 base, with 9 bases between them. CDR1 and CDR2 (germline): KGHSH, LQKENI. The CDR3 sequence is 15 residues long. This CDR3 is CASSPPSAQNTEAFF. The CDR3 DNA sequence: TGTGCCAGCTCACCACCCTCAGCACAGAACACTGAAGCTTTCTTT.

V gene TRBV6-6 combines with J gene TRBJ2-1; possibly TRBD1 for D (5 bases). The CDR3 loop spans 14 amino acids. CDR1 MNHNY and CDR2 SVGAGI come from the germline V gene (reference sequence). Trimming stripped 2 bases from V and 9 bases from J, with 14 bases between. For the CDR3, the DNA is TGTGCCAGCAGTTACGAGACAGCCCCCCTTGAGCAGTTCTTC. Protein sequence: CASSYETAPLEQFF.

The chain recombines TRBV2 with TRBJ1-2, with TRBD1 as a possible D gene (6 bases). Germline CDR1 is SNHLY and CDR2 is FYNNEI. Trimming stripped 3 bases from V and 7 bases from J, with 12 bases between. This CDR3 spans 13 amino acids. The CDR3 loop reads CASSEEGTLGYTF. In DNA form, the CDR3 reads TGTGCCAGCAGTGAGGAGGGGACACTTGGCTACACCTTC.

The V call is TRBV11-2, the J call TRBJ2-5, with 8 bases identical to TRBD2. The V gene end was trimmed by 6 bases and the J gene end by 5 bases; junction bases not matched to a gene: 11. CDR1 is SGHAT, CDR2 FQNNGV, per germline. CDR3 length: 15 amino acids. This CDR3 is CASSPGTRGQETQYF. The CDR3, as DNA: TGTGCCAGCAGTCCTGGGACTAGAGGTCAGGAGACCCAGTACTTC. The full variable domain, rest sourced from reference TRBV11-2 and TRBJ2-5, is EAGVAQSPRYKIIEKRQSVAFWCNPISGHATLYWYQQILGQGPKLLIQFQNNGVVDDSQLPKDRFSAERLKGVDSTLKIQPAKLEDSAVYLCASSPGTRGQETQYFGPGTRLLVL.

This clone is a singleton in its sample. The CDR3 loop reads CASSLAFSETQYF. CDR3 sequence (DNA): TGCGCCAGCAGCCTCGCATTCAGCGAGACCCAGTACTTC. The chain uses TRBV4-1 and TRBJ2-5; D is undetermined. The CDR3 runs 13 residues. CDR1 and CDR2 from the germline V gene are MGHRA and YSYEKL. V lost 4 bases to trimming and J lost 5 bases, with 11 bases between them.

The rearrangement joins TRBV14 to TRBJ2-3; tentatively, D is TRBD1 or TRBD2 (5 bases each). Per germline, CDR1 SGHDN and CDR2 FVKESK. V gave up 2 bases and J gave up 3 bases, with 18 bases separating them. The CDR3 consists of 17 residues. The CDR3 sequence: CASSQNSGRIRTDTQYF. The CDR3, as DNA: TGTGCCAGCAGCCAAAATTCAGGGAGAATTCGAACAGATACGCAGTATTTT. The full variable domain, in which reference TRBV14 and TRBJ2-3 provide the parts outside the CDR3, is EAGVTQFPSHSVIEKGQTVTLRCDPISGHDNLYWYRRVMGKEIKFLLHFVKESKQDESGMPNNRFLAERTGGTYSTLKVQPAELEDSGVYFCASSQNSGRIRTDTQYFGPGTRLTVL.

The genes are TRBV2 and TRBJ2-3; 11 bases are shared with TRBD2. With 3 bases clipped from V and 3 bases from J, the junction kept 14 bases outside the gene matches. CDR3 length: 19 residues. In germline, CDR1 is SNHLY, CDR2 FYNNEI. The CDR3: CASSDQGLAGGAGTDTQYF. In DNA form, the CDR3 reads TGTGCCAGCAGTGATCAGGGATTAGCGGGAGGGGCCGGAACAGATACGCAGTATTTT.

The rearrangement links TRBV13 to TRBJ1-1; D call uncertain. Trimming shortened V by 7 bases and J by 0 bases, and 3 bases separated the two germline ends. The CDR3 length is 11 residues. The germline V gene encodes CDR1 PRHDT and CDR2 FYEKMQ (reference sequence). The CDR3 region is CASTLNTEAFF. CDR3 sequence (DNA): TGTGCCAGCACCTTGAACACTGAAGCTTTCTTT.

This clone has only one observation. This chain's CDR3 is CGTGSNTEAFF. CDR3 bases: TGTGGCACAGGGTCGAACACTGAAGCTTTCTTT. The chain recombines TRBV30 with TRBJ1-1; D possibly corresponds to TRBD1 (6 bases). Germline V gene lookup returns CDR1 GTSNPN and CDR2 SVGIG (reference sequence). CDR3 length: 11 residues.

This clone was seen once. This CDR3 is CASSRSGGALEGGYTF. CDR3 DNA sequence: TGCGCCAGCAGCCGCTCTGGGGGGGCTCTAGAGGGAGGCTACACCTTC. The chain uses TRBV4-1 and TRBJ1-2; D might be TRBD1 (6 bases). V lost 4 bases to trimming and J lost 8 bases, with 23 bases between them. Germline V gene data show CDR1 as MGHRA and CDR2 as YSYEKL. This CDR3 spans 16 amino acids.

The DNA for the CDR3 is TGTGCCATCAGACGGACAGGGGCTAGCACAGATACGCAGTATTTT. This sequence encodes CAIRRTGASTDTQYF. This sequence joins TRBV10-3 and TRBJ2-3; 9 bases fit TRBD1. The junction had 4 bases not matched to a gene; V was cut back by 6 bases and J by 0 bases. The CDR3 contains 15 residues. The germline V gene has CDR1 ENHRY and CDR2 SYGVKD.

V gene TRBV4-2 combines with J gene TRBJ2-3, with 9 positions matching TRBD2. The CDR3 sequence is 14 residues long. J gave up 6 bases and V 2 bases, and 3 bases lay outside the gene matches. The germline gives CDR1 LGHNA, CDR2 YNFKEQ. The CDR3 nucleotides are TGTGCCAGCAGCCAACTAGCGGGGAGGGATACGCAGTATTTT. It translates to CASSQLAGRDTQYF.

This clone was recorded a few times. This chain links TRBV6-6 with TRBJ2-7; D unclear. The germline CDR1 and CDR2 sequences are MNHNY and SVGAGI (reference sequence). This CDR3 spans 12 amino acids. Between the trimmed V and J ends, which lost 4 bases and 3 bases, there was a span of 7 bases. The DNA for the CDR3 is TGTGCCAGCAGTTCCATTGGCTACGAGCAGTACTTC. Protein: CASSSIGYEQYF.

The CDR3, as DNA: TGTGCCAGCAGTCCGGACGTACTAGGAAACACCATATATTTT. Translated, it gives CASSPDVLGNTIYF. The rearrangement links TRBV27 to TRBJ1-3; D is unclear. V lost 5 bases to trimming and J lost 4 bases, with 12 bases between them. The CDR3 has 14 amino acids. Looked up from germline, CDR1 is MNHEY and CDR2 is SMNVEV (reference sequence).

The chain recombines TRBV15 with TRBJ1-1; D remains ambiguous. The CDR3 has 12 residues. Trimming shortened V by 1 base and J by 8 bases, and 8 bases separated the two germline ends. Germline V lookup: CDR1 LNHNV, CDR2 YYDKDF (reference sequence). As DNA, the CDR3 is TGTGCCACCAGCAGAGTTGGCCAGGAAGCTTTCTTT. Translating it yields CATSRVGQEAFF.

The chain uses TRBV11-2 and TRBJ2-3; the D call may be TRBD1 or TRBD2 (6 bases each). The CDR3 spans 14 residues. With 5 bases removed from V and 6 bases from J, the gap between germline ends came to 15 bases. The germline V gene encodes CDR1 SGHAT and CDR2 FQNNGV. CDR3 in DNA: TGTGCCAGCAGCCATAGCTGGAGGGGGGATACGCAGTATTTT. This encodes CASSHSWRGDTQYF.

The chain links TRBV5-1 to TRBJ2-3, with TRBD2 matching over 7 bases. The V and J ends lost 4 bases and 2 bases, in that order; junction bases with no gene match: 4. CDR1 is SGHRS and CDR2 is YFSETQ in the germline V gene. This CDR3 has 14 residues. The CDR3 bases are TGCGCCAGCAGCCCAGCGGGGACCACAGATACGCAGTATTTT. It is translated as CASSPAGTTDTQYF. Supplemented by reference TRBV5-1 and TRBJ2-3, the full variable domain reads KAGVTQTPRYLIKTRGQQVTLSCSPISGHRSVSWYQQTPGQGLQFLFEYFSETQRNKGNFPGRFSGRQFSNSRSEMNVSTLELGDSALYLCASSPAGTTDTQYFGPGTRLTVL.